Following are 17 T cell receptor beta chains from one sample sequenced in a study of cytomegalovirus exposure and HLA in healthy donors. Data came from immunoSEQ multiplex PCR; TCRdb stores just in-frame clones and leaves some out. The table includes roughly 130,000 clones, 85% to 90% detected once. Sequencing input: PBMCs. The receptor source for this set is a man younger than 45 in good health and CMV-seronegative.

The rearrangement joins TRBV4-1 to TRBJ1-6; 7 positions match TRBD1. The CDR3 is 16 residues long. V was clipped by 3 bases and J by 5 bases; unmatched bases: 7. From germline, CDR1 is MGHRA and CDR2 YSYEKL. CDR3 sequence reads: CASSQSRDRNNSPLHF. The CDR3 DNA follows: TGCGCCAGCAGCCAGAGCCGGGACAGAAATAATTCACCCCTCCACTTT.

CDR3 DNA: TGTGCCAGCATGGCGGGCATGAACACTGAAGCTTTCTTT. Amino acid sequence: CASMAGMNTEAFF. The V gene is TRBV7-3, the J gene TRBJ1-1; D is unclear. The V end was cut by 7 bases, the J end by 0 bases, with 9 bases between. Germline values: CDR1 SGHTA, CDR2 FQGTGA. The CDR3 sequence is 13 residues long.

The gene calls are TRBV19 and TRBJ2-3; TRBD1 might be the D (5 bases). The CDR3 has 13 residues. Trimming shortened V by 5 bases and J by 2 bases, and 8 bases separated the two germline ends. The V gene's germline CDR1 is LNHDA and CDR2 SQIVND (reference sequence). Here the CDR3 DNA reads TGTGCCAGTAGTGGACAAATCACAGATACGCAGTATTTT. Translation: CASSGQITDTQYF.

V and J are TRBV6-1 and TRBJ2-1, with D possibly matching TRBD2 (5 bases). The CDR3 extends over 13 amino acids. Germline loops: CDR1 MNHNS, CDR2 SASEGT. The V end was cut by 8 bases, the J end by 6 bases, with 14 bases between. In DNA form, the CDR3 reads TGTGCCAGCGAGCCCGGGATGGGCAATGAGCAGTTCTTC. It specifies CASEPGMGNEQFF.

The rearrangement joins TRBV6-6 to TRBJ1-2; D perhaps matches TRBD1 (6 bases). This CDR3 spans 15 amino acids. In germline, CDR1 is MNHNY, CDR2 SVGAGI (reference sequence). With 2 bases removed from V and 3 bases from J, the gap between germline ends came to 13 bases. This CDR3 reads CASSYTAGDYYGYTF. As DNA, the CDR3 is TGTGCCAGCAGTTACACGGCAGGGGATTACTATGGCTACACCTTC.

This chain links TRBV5-1 with TRBJ2-3, with D unresolved. The germline V gene encodes CDR1 SGHRS and CDR2 YFSETQ. The CDR3 runs to 14 residues. The V end lost 4 bases, the J end lost 3 bases, and 12 bases lay between the germline ends. DNA for the CDR3: TGCGCCAGCAGCCCGATGGCCCCGACAGATACGCAGTATTTT. Residues: CASSPMAPTDTQYF. The full variable domain, in which reference TRBV5-1 and TRBJ2-3 provide the parts outside the CDR3, is KAGVTQTPRYLIKTRGQQVTLSCSPISGHRSVSWYQQTPGQGLQFLFEYFSETQRNKGNFPGRFSGRQFSNSRSEMNVSTLELGDSALYLCASSPMAPTDTQYFGPGTRLTVL.

This chain uses TRBV6-5 with TRBJ2-1; no clear D gene. CDR3 length equals 11 residues. Between the trimmed V and J ends, which lost 5 bases and 6 bases, there was a span of 5 bases. Germline-derived CDR1 and CDR2 are MNHEY and SVGAGI. The CDR3, as DNA: TGTGCCAGCAGTCTATTCAATGAGCAGTTCTTC. Protein product: CASSLFNEQFF.

The V gene is TRBV12-5, the J gene TRBJ2-1, with D unclear. The germline CDR1 and CDR2 sequences are LGHNT and FRNRAP. This CDR3 is built from 15 residues. V was pared by 6 bases and J by 0 bases, with 12 bases between. CDR3 DNA sequence: TGTGCTAGTGGCCCAAGAATGAGCTCCTACAATGAGCAGTTCTTC. Translating gives CASGPRMSSYNEQFF. Complete variable domain (other parts from reference TRBV12-5 and TRBJ2-1): DARVTQTPRHKVTEMGQEVTMRCQPILGHNTVFWYRQTMMQGLELLAYFRNRAPLDDSGMPKDRFSAEMPDATLATLKIQPSEPRDSAVYFCASGPRMSSYNEQFFGPGTRLTVL.

This clone showed up just a few times. The chain carries TRBV19 and TRBJ2-7, with 11 bases that match TRBD1. The CDR3 length is 13 residues. V was pared by 8 bases and J by 4 bases, with 4 bases of the junction left unmatched. Germline CDR1 LNHDA, CDR2 SQIVND (reference sequence). The CDR3 loop reads CASGQGAGYEQYF. As DNA, the CDR3 is TGTGCCAGTGGACAGGGGGCTGGGTACGAGCAGTACTTC. The entire variable domain, with the rest obtained from reference TRBV19 and TRBJ2-7, is as follows: DGGITQSPKYLFRKEGQNVTLSCEQNLNHDAMYWYRQDPGQGLRLIYYSQIVNDFQKGDIAEGYSVSREKKESFPLTVTSAQKNPTAFYLCASGQGAGYEQYFGPGTRLTVT.

This clone is judged medium-sized. The chain recombines TRBV7-9 with TRBJ1-1, with unresolved D. Germline CDR1 is SEHNR and CDR2 is FQNEAQ (reference sequence). V lost 2 bases, J lost 4 bases, and 8 bases lay in between. The CDR3 runs 13 residues. In DNA form, the CDR3 reads TGTGCCAGCAGCTTAATCCTTAGCACTGAAGCTTTCTTT. Translating gives CASSLILSTEAFF.

The chain uses TRBV6-5 and TRBJ2-5; unclear D gene. V was trimmed by 6 bases and J by 1 base, leaving 9 bases between them. The CDR3 covers 13 residues. CDR1 is MNHEY, CDR2 SVGAGI, per germline. The CDR3, as DNA: TGTGCCAGCAGCCCCCAGATCCAAGAGACCCAGTACTTC. It translates to CASSPQIQETQYF.

The CDR3 DNA is TGTGCCAGCAGCTCCCAGACTAGCGGGGGGGACCAAGAGACCCAGTACTTC. It translates to CASSSQTSGGDQETQYF. The chain joins TRBV13 to TRBJ2-5, with TRBD2 matching 14 bases. Germline CDR1 and CDR2: PRHDT and FYEKMQ (reference sequence). The CDR3 extends over 17 amino acids. Trimming cost V 4 bases and J 0 bases; bases outside gene matches: 4.

This chain links TRBV14 with TRBJ1-2; tentative D call: TRBD1 (5 bases). This CDR3 region has 15 residues. V lost 4 bases, J lost 3 bases, and 15 bases lay in between. The germline V gene encodes CDR1 SGHDN and CDR2 FVKESK. CDR3 sequence (DNA): TGTGCCAGCAGCCCTGTTGGGGCCGAGTACTATGGCTACACCTTC. Its protein product is CASSPVGAEYYGYTF.

V is TRBV5-6 and J is TRBJ1-2; weak D call: TRBD1 (5 bases). The V gene's germline CDR1 is SGHDT and CDR2 YYEEEE. CDR3 length equals 13 residues. With 4 bases removed from V and 5 bases from J, the gap between germline ends came to 12 bases. The CDR3 loop is CASSPREGYGYTF. As DNA, the CDR3 is TGTGCCAGCAGCCCCAGGGAAGGGTATGGCTACACCTTC.

A single count supports this clone. The gene calls are TRBV6-5 and TRBJ2-2; unclear D gene. The CDR3 covers 12 residues. V was cut by 5 bases and J by 6 bases, with 7 bases left in between. The germline CDR1 and CDR2 sequences are MNHEY and SVGAGI. The CDR3 sequence: CASSIVPGELFF. DNA for the CDR3: TGTGCCAGCAGTATCGTTCCCGGGGAGCTGTTTTTT.

This clone has just one count. The rearrangement uses TRBV4-2 and TRBJ1-5; no clear D. The V gene lost 4 bases and the J gene lost 6 bases, with 10 bases spanning the gap. CDR1 LGHNA and CDR2 YNFKEQ come from the germline V gene. The CDR3 is 13 residues long. The CDR3 nucleotides read TGTGCCAGCAGCCCCGGTATTGGTCAGCCCCAGCATTTT. This encodes CASSPGIGQPQHF.

The sample holds one count of this clone. The chain couples TRBV6-5 to TRBJ2-5, with a possible D match to TRBD2 (6 bases). V lost 6 bases and J lost 9, with 17 bases in between. The CDR3 consists of 13 residues. CDR1 and CDR2 from the germline V gene are MNHEY and SVGAGI. The CDR3 protein is CASSFSGVEAQYF. CDR3 sequence (DNA): TGTGCCAGCAGCTTCTCGGGGGTCGAGGCCCAGTACTTC.